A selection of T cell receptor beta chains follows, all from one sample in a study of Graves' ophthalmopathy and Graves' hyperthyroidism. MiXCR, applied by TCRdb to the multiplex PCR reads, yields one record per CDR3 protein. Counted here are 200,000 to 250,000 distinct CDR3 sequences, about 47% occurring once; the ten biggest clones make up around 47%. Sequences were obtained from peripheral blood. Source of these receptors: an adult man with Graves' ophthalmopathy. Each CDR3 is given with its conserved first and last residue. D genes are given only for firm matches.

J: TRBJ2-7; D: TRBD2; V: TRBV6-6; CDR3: CAGSKGLAGNEQYF
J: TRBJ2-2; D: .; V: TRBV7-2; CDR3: CASSLDFWTGELFF
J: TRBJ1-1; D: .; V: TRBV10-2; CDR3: CATGLGSTEAFF
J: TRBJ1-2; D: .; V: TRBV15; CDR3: CASSLLKGLAYGYTF
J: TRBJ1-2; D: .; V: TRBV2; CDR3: CASSVGYGYTF
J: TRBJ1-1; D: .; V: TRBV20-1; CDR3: CSAGPGTEAFF
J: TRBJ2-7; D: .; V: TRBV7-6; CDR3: CASTTAGEQYF
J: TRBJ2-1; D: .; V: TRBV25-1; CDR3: CASSPSTGPTYNEQFF
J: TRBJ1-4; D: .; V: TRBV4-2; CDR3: CASSQGADEKLFF
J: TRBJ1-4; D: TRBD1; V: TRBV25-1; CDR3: CASSGPLTGTGNGKLFF
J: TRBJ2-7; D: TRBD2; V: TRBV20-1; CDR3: CSARGAAGGSYEQYF